These T cell receptor beta chains were read from a single sample in a study of spatial heterogeneity in lung cancer. TCRdb re-called the 5' RACE reads with MiXCR, one entry per CDR3 protein. The sample yields about 120,000 distinct CDR3 sequences, under 14% seen once. Sequencing used PBMCs, obtained at follow-up. These receptors all stem from a female donor with early-stage non-small cell lung cancer. Each CDR3 is given with its conserved first and last residue. Each record gives: V gene, J gene, clone size, D gene, CDR3 protein, CDR3 DNA. A D gene is named only where the DNA matches it firmly. Only some rows state a clone size, as once, few, many or a class for expanded clones.

v_gene: TRBV7-9
j_gene: TRBJ1-1
abundance: few
d_gene: -
CDR3aa: CASSLSAEAFF
CDR3nt: TGTGCCAGCAGCCTCTCGGCTGAAGCTTTCTTT

v_gene: TRBV20-1
j_gene: TRBJ2-3
abundance: many
d_gene: TRBD1
CDR3aa: CSAGIRDRAKDTQYF
CDR3nt: TGCAGTGCTGGAATTAGGGACAGGGCGAAAGATACGCAGTATTTT

v_gene: TRBV6-1
j_gene: TRBJ2-7
abundance: -
d_gene: TRBD2
CDR3aa: CASSKPSGSYEQYF
CDR3nt: TGTGCCAGCAGTAAACCTAGCGGCTCCTACGAGCAGTACTTC

v_gene: TRBV27
j_gene: TRBJ1-1
abundance: -
d_gene: TRBD1
CDR3aa: CASSTGTGYLSEAFF
CDR3nt: TGTGCCAGCAGTACCGGGACAGGGTATTTGAGTGAAGCTTTCTTT

v_gene: TRBV7-3
j_gene: TRBJ2-1
abundance: few
d_gene: TRBD2
CDR3aa: CASSSPGLATANEQFF
CDR3nt: TGTGCCAGCAGCTCACCGGGACTAGCCACAGCCAATGAGCAGTTCTTC

v_gene: TRBV7-7
j_gene: TRBJ2-1
abundance: -
d_gene: -
CDR3aa: CASSSDNNEQFF
CDR3nt: TGTGCTAGCAGCTCCGACAACAATGAGCAGTTCTTC

v_gene: TRBV3-1
j_gene: TRBJ2-5
abundance: many
d_gene: TRBD2
CDR3aa: CASSQGLAGGGGETQYF
CDR3nt: TGTGCCAGCAGCCAAGGTCTAGCGGGAGGAGGAGGAGAGACCCAGTACTTC

v_gene: TRBV12-3/TRBV12-4
j_gene: TRBJ1-2
abundance: many
d_gene: -
CDR3aa: CASSPRRLGYGYTF
CDR3nt: TGTGCCAGCAGTCCCCGCAGGCTTGGCTATGGCTACACCTTC

v_gene: TRBV6-1
j_gene: TRBJ1-5
abundance: few
d_gene: TRBD1
CDR3aa: CASSWDRGEQPQHF
CDR3nt: TGTGCCAGCAGTTGGGACAGGGGAGAACAGCCCCAGCATTTT

v_gene: TRBV18
j_gene: TRBJ2-1
abundance: -
d_gene: -
CDR3aa: CASSPTKLALGSYNEQFF
CDR3nt: TGTGCCAGCTCACCAACTAAACTGGCATTAGGATCCTACAATGAGCAGTTCTTC

v_gene: TRBV16
j_gene: TRBJ2-4
abundance: few
d_gene: -
CDR3aa: CASSLQDIQYF
CDR3nt: TGTGCCAGCAGCCTCCAGGACATTCAGTACTTC

v_gene: TRBV5-1
j_gene: TRBJ2-2
abundance: once
d_gene: -
CDR3aa: CASSSEASPNTGELFF
CDR3nt: TGCGCCAGCAGTTCCGAGGCTTCACCGAACACCGGGGAGCTGTTTTTT

v_gene: TRBV10-3
j_gene: TRBJ1-1
abundance: few
d_gene: TRBD1
CDR3aa: CAISDWGQRNTEAFF
CDR3nt: TGTGCCATCAGCGACTGGGGACAGAGGAACACTGAAGCTTTCTTT

v_gene: TRBV10-1
j_gene: TRBJ2-1
abundance: few
d_gene: TRBD2
CDR3aa: CASSDGTSGRAQFF
CDR3nt: TGCGCCAGCAGTGATGGGACTAGCGGGAGGGCGCAGTTCTTC

v_gene: TRBV12-3/TRBV12-4
j_gene: TRBJ2-3
abundance: -
d_gene: -
CDR3aa: CANSLRTGTDTQYF
CDR3nt: TGTGCCAACAGTTTAAGGACCGGCACAGATACGCAGTATTTT

v_gene: TRBV7-3
j_gene: TRBJ2-3
abundance: few
d_gene: -
CDR3aa: CASSRTGLPDTQYF
CDR3nt: TGTGCCAGCAGCCGTACGGGGCTTCCAGATACGCAGTATTTT

v_gene: TRBV29-1
j_gene: TRBJ1-1
abundance: -
d_gene: -
CDR3aa: CSVESSGNTEAFF
CDR3nt: TGCAGCGTTGAATCGAGTGGGAACACTGAAGCTTTCTTT

v_gene: TRBV29-1
j_gene: TRBJ2-5
abundance: many
d_gene: -
CDR3aa: CSVVVLGETQYF
CDR3nt: TGCAGCGTTGTGGTTTTGGGGGAGACCCAGTACTTC

v_gene: TRBV27
j_gene: TRBJ2-3
abundance: few
d_gene: -
CDR3aa: CASSSGLGAIDTQYF
CDR3nt: TGTGCCAGCAGTTCGGGACTCGGGGCGATAGATACGCAGTATTTT

v_gene: TRBV4-2
j_gene: TRBJ2-2
abundance: -
d_gene: TRBD2
CDR3aa: CASSQDGSGGPTGELFF
CDR3nt: TGTGCCAGCAGCCAAGATGGATCGGGAGGGCCTACCGGGGAGCTGTTTTTT

v_gene: TRBV29-1
j_gene: TRBJ2-1
abundance: many
d_gene: -
CDR3aa: CSVGTYNEQFF
CDR3nt: TGCAGCGTGGGAACTTACAATGAGCAGTTCTTC

v_gene: TRBV11-2
j_gene: TRBJ2-1
abundance: many
d_gene: TRBD2
CDR3aa: CASSFPAGYNEQFF
CDR3nt: TGTGCCAGCAGCTTTCCAGCGGGGTACAATGAGCAGTTCTTC

v_gene: TRBV7-2
j_gene: TRBJ1-1
abundance: few
d_gene: TRBD1
CDR3aa: CASSPGTAREAFF
CDR3nt: TGTGCCAGCAGCCCTGGGACAGCGAGAGAAGCTTTCTTT

v_gene: TRBV30
j_gene: TRBJ2-7
abundance: -
d_gene: -
CDR3aa: CAWAASYEQYF
CDR3nt: TGTGCTTGGGCCGCCTCCTACGAGCAGTACTTC

v_gene: TRBV9
j_gene: TRBJ2-5
abundance: many
d_gene: TRBD2
CDR3aa: CASSPREGRETQYF
CDR3nt: TGTGCCAGCAGCCCCCGGGAGGGACGGGAGACCCAGTACTTC